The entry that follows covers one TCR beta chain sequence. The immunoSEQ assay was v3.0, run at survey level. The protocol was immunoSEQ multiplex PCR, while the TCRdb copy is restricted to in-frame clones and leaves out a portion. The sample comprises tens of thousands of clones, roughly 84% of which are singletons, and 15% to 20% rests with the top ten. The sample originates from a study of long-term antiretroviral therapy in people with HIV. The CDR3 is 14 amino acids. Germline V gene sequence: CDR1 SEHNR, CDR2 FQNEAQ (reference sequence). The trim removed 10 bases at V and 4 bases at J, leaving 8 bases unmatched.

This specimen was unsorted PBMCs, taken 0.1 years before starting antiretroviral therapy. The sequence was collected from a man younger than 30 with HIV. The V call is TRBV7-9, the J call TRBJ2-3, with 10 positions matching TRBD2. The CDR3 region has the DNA TGTGCCATCAAGGGGACTAGCGAATCAGATACGCAGTATTTT. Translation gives CAIKGTSESDTQYF.